Described below is a single T cell receptor (beta chain) sequence and its context. The antigen it recognizes is unknown. Per-base quality was not reported, and no clone a single base away is much larger than it. At the junction V is shortened by 3 bases and J by 2 bases, with 10 bases in between. From cysteine to phenylalanine, the CDR3 is 14 amino acids long. CDR3 DNA only is kept here, 42 bases in frame from base 1. CDR1 and CDR2, per the germline V gene, are MGHRA and YSYEKL. The sample originates from a study of blood T cell repertoires in COVID-19 (dated by TCRdb to the early 2020s). As for the study more broadly: Samples covering the acute and convalescent phases of COVID-19 were provided by collaborators in the United States, Italy and Spain. The samples were drawn from the first 160 participants of the ongoing ImmuneRACE study and from some 1,300 subjects provided by 6 global collaborators. Nearly every sample came with metadata listing a de-identified subject ID, COVID-19 status, age in years and sex. Deeply sampled blood TCRbeta repertoires from subjects exposed to, actively infected with, or recovered from COVID-19 were included in the dataset. HLA class I and class II types, where available, came from metadata supplied by the sample provider rather than from assay-based typing. The repertoires were released in a freely available public database meant as a resource for research on the immune response to SARS-CoV-2. The material from the prospective study consisted of cDNA or gDNA derived from T cells, B-cell-depleted T cells, or PBMCs.

What the work shows at the level of the full study, not this receptor alone: How much clinical and demographic metadata was included differed by source and by participant, and the metadata was provided uncurated.

In the prospective study, participants were about 18 to 100 years old, resided in 24 geographic areas of the United States, and were enrolled through a virtual design. In the prospective study, participants were assigned to cohorts based on the clinical history participants reported in a screening survey and a study questionnaire. Recovered participants in ImmuneRACE Cohort 3 were defined by two consecutive negative NP/OP PCR tests, clearance by a healthcare professional, or resolution of symptoms. In the prospective study, whole blood, serum and a nasopharyngeal or oropharyngeal swab were collected from each participant by mobile phlebotomists. Prospective study participants could optionally give additional blood draws and questionnaires over a roughly 2-month period. Before DNA extraction, prospective study blood samples were shipped either frozen or at room temperature. TCRbeta CDR3 regions were amplified from genomic DNA using the immunoSEQ Assay, a bias-controlled multiplex PCR. For the original study's pipeline: Nucleated cell counts per sample were estimated from amplification of reference gene primers within the assay. To quantify the absolute abundance of each unique TCRbeta CDR3 rearrangement, sequence reads were collapsed and filtered. Productive Simpson clonality was computed per sample as the square root of Simpson's diversity index over productive rearrangements. What TCRdb holds here is the immuneACCESS table cut down to in-frame rearrangements. Part of the clones is not present; checked against another copy, under half of the missing clones reflect an unresolved V gene, and the others are unexplained. The D gene and trimming were derived from the DNA, and the V and J assignments and clone size from that table. The sample data list a few hundred thousand clones, and around 90% of these were observed just once. The top ten clones comprise approximately 5% of the sample.

The receptor was isolated from a woman aged 25 to 39 who had recovered from COVID-19. Specimen: PBMCs or T cells enriched from blood (not recorded which). The chain was built from TRBV4-1 and TRBJ1-1; TRBD1 is a weak D gene call, 5 bases matching. The CDR3 loop reads CASSHVTGNTEAFF. The DNA reads TGCGCCAGCAGCCACGTTACAGGTAACACTGAAGCTTTCTTT.